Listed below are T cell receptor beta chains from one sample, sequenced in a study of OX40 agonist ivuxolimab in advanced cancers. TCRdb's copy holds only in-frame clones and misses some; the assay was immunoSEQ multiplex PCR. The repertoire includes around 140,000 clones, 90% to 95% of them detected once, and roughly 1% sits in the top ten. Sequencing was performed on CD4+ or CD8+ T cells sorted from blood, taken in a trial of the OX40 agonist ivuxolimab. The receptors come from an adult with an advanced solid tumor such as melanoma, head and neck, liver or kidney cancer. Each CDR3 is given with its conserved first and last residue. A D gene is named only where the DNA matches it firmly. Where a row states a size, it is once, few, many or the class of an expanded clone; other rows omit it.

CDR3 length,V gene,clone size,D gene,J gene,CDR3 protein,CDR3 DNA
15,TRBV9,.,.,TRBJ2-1,CASSVGGISYNEQFF,TGTGCCAGCAGCGTAGGAGGGATATCCTACAATGAGCAGTTCTTC
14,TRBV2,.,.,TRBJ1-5,CASHHRVSNQPQHF,TGTGCCAGTCACCACAGGGTTAGCAATCAGCCCCAGCATTTT
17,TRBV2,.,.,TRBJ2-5,CASSPRGPGHHQETQYF,TGTGCCAGCAGCCCCCGAGGCCCGGGACACCATCAAGAGACCCAGTACTTC
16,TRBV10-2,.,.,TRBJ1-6,CASSEDRAGIRSPLHF,TGCGCCAGCAGTGAGGACCGTGCAGGGATTCGTTCACCCCTCCACTTT
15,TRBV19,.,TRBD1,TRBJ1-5,CASSIVEGGFQPQHF,TGTGCCAGTAGTATAGTGGAAGGGGGCTTTCAGCCCCAGCATTTT
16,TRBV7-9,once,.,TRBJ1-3,CASSLGPGRQSSTIYF,TGTGCCAGCAGCTTGGGCCCGGGCAGGCAATCTTCCACCATATATTTT
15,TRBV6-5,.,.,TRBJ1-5,CASRRMGDSNQPQHF,TGTGCCAGCAGAAGAATGGGGGATAGCAATCAGCCCCAGCATTTT
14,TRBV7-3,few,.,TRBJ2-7,CASSLGGPSYEQYF,TGTGCCAGCAGCTTAGGGGGGCCTTCCTACGAGCAGTACTTC
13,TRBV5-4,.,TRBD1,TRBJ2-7,CASSLRTGNEQYF,TGTGCCAGCAGCCTGCGGACAGGGAACGAGCAGTACTTC
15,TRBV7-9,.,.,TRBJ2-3,CASSRDTRAGDTQYF,TGTGCCAGCAGCCGGGACACCCGGGCGGGAGATACGCAGTATTTT
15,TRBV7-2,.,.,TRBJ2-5,CASSPLAGLSETQYF,TGTGCCAGCAGCCCCCTAGCTGGACTCTCAGAGACCCAGTACTTC
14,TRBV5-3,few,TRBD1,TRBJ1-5,CARSLGTGCQPQHF,TGTGCCAGAAGCCTAGGGACAGGGTGTCAGCCCCAGCATTTT
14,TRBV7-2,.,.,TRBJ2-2,CASSLQGNTGELFF,TGTGCCAGCAGCTTACAGGGAAACACCGGGGAGCTGTTTTTT
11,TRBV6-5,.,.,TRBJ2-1,CASSYRNEQFF,TGTGCCAGCAGTTACAGGAATGAGCAGTTCTTC
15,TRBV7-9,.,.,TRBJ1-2,CASSLLGPGTSGYTF,TGTGCCAGCAGCCTATTAGGGCCGGGGACGAGTGGCTACACCTTC
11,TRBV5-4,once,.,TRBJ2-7,CASSLGGEQYF,TGTGCCAGCAGCTTAGGGGGCGAGCAGTACTTC
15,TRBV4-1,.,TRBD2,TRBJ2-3,CASSQDSGGAYTQYF,TGCGCCAGCAGCCAAGATAGCGGGGGGGCTTATACGCAGTATTTT
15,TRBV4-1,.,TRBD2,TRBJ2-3,CASSQTSGSSDTQYF,TGCGCCAGCAGTCAGACTAGCGGGAGCTCAGATACGCAGTATTTT
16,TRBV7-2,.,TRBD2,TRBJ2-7,CASSYEGTNLGYEQYF,TGTGCCAGCAGCTACGAAGGGACTAACCTCGGCTACGAGCAGTACTTC